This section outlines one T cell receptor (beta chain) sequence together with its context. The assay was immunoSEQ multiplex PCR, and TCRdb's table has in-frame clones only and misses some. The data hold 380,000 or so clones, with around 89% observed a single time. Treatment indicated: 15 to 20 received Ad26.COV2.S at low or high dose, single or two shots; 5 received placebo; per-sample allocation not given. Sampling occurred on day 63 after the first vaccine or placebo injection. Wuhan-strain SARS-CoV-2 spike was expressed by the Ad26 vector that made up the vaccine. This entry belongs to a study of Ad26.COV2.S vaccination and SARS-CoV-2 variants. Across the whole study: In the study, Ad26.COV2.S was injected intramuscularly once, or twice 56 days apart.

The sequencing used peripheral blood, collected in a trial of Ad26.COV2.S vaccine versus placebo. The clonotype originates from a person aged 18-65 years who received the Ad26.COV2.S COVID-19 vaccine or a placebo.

The CDR3 loop reads CASSPRAPGLAGITDTQYF. For the CDR3, the DNA is TGTGCCAGCAGCCCCCGGGCTCCGGGACTAGCGGGGATCACAGATACGCAGTATTTT. The chain carries TRBV7-9 and TRBJ2-3; TRBD2 agrees at 13 bases. Trimming took 5 bases from V and 2 from J; bases not matched to a gene: 13. The CDR3 has 19 amino acids. Germline V gene data show CDR1 as SEHNR and CDR2 as FQNEAQ (reference sequence).